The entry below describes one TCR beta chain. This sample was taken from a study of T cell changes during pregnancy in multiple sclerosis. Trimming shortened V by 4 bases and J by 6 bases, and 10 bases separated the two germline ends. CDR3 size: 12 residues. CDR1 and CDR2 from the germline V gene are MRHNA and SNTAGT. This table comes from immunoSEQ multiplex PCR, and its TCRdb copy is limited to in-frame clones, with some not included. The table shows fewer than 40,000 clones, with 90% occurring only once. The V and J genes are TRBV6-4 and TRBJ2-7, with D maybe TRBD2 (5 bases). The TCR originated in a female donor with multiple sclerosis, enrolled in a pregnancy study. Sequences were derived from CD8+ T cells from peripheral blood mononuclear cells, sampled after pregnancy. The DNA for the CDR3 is TGTGCCAGCAGTGGGTCAGGAGGCGAGCAGTACTTC. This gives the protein CASSGSGGEQYF.